The 17 T cell receptor beta chains below come from one sample, sequenced in a study of blood T cell repertoires in COVID-19. The table came from immunoSEQ multiplex PCR; TCRdb's copy has only in-frame clones and leaves some out. The sample includes roughly 200,000 clones, 85% of them seen just once. The sample taken for sequencing was PBMCs or T cells enriched from blood (not recorded which). These receptors were obtained from a man in his forties who had recovered from COVID-19.

The V and J genes are TRBV5-1 and TRBJ1-1, with D perhaps TRBD1 (5 bases). There are 14 residues in the CDR3. The V gene's germline CDR1 is SGHRS and CDR2 YFSETQ. Trimming took off 4 bases at V and 4 bases at J, with 14 bases between the two ends. The CDR3 DNA follows: TGCGCCAGCAGCACCAGGGCTGTCGGCACTGAAGCTTTCTTT. As protein: CASSTRAVGTEAFF.

V usage is TRBV19 and J usage is TRBJ1-5; D uncertain. V was trimmed by 9 bases and J by 0 bases, leaving 15 bases between them. Germline CDR1 LNHDA, CDR2 SQIVND (reference sequence). The CDR3 totals 15 residues. Here the CDR3 DNA reads TGTGCCAGCCTGAATCGACAAGTTAGCAATCAGCCCCAGCATTTT. It codes for CASLNRQVSNQPQHF.

The chain carries TRBV28 and TRBJ1-5, with D possibly matching TRBD1 (5 bases). This CDR3 region has 14 residues. The germline V gene encodes CDR1 MDHEN and CDR2 SYDVKM. The V and J ends lost 4 bases and 3 bases respectively, with 10 bases between them. The CDR3, as DNA: TGTGCCAGCAGTTCCCTGACAGTCAATCAGCCCCAGCATTTT. Translated, it gives CASSSLTVNQPQHF.

CDR3 nucleotide sequence: TGTGCCAGCAGCCCCGGGACAGGGGGCCCCAATCAGCCCCAGCATTTT. The encoded protein is CASSPGTGGPNQPQHF. The V gene is TRBV9, the J gene TRBJ1-5; 12 bases are shared with TRBD1. This CDR3 comprises 16 residues. CDR1 is SGDLS and CDR2 is YYNGEE in the germline V gene. V gave up 4 bases and J gave up 3 bases; unmatched junction bases: 5.

This clone came up once. The chain combines TRBV7-2 with TRBJ2-4, with 10 bases that match TRBD2. The germline CDR1 and CDR2 sequences are SGHTA and FQGNSA. This CDR3 is built from 15 residues. The V and J ends lost 3 bases and 10 bases, in that order; junction bases with no gene match: 9. CDR3 sequence: CASSLSRVAGGIQYF. CDR3 in DNA: TGTGCCAGCAGCTTGTCCCGAGTAGCGGGAGGAATTCAGTACTTC.

V usage is TRBV7-2 and J usage is TRBJ2-7; maybe TRBD1 (6 bases). Germline V lookup: CDR1 SGHTA, CDR2 FQGNSA. This CDR3 contains 14 residues. Trimming stripped 4 bases from V and 0 bases from J, with 10 bases between. The CDR3 DNA sequence: TGTGCCAGCAGCTCGGACAGAAACTCCTACGAGCAGTACTTC. As protein: CASSSDRNSYEQYF.

The J gene is TRBJ2-7, the V gene TRBV19; 9 positions agree with TRBD1. Germline-derived CDR1 and CDR2 are LNHDA and SQIVND (reference sequence). V gave up 6 bases and J gave up 6 bases; unmatched junction bases: 6. This CDR3 comprises 13 residues. As DNA, the CDR3 is TGTGCCAGTAGAGACAGGGGGAAGGTCGAGCAGTACTTC. Its translation is CASRDRGKVEQYF.

The chain links TRBV10-2 to TRBJ2-1, with TRBD2 matching over 7 bases. Unmatched junction bases numbered 14, after V lost 4 bases and J lost 5 bases. CDR3 length equals 17 residues. Germline V CDR1 and CDR2: WSHSY, SAAADI. The CDR3 is CASSGSHMREGNNEQFF. CDR3 nucleotides: TGCGCCAGCAGTGGATCCCATATGAGGGAGGGAAACAATGAGCAGTTCTTC.

The chain is built from TRBV29-1 and TRBJ2-7, with TRBD2 identical over 9 bases. The CDR3 covers 14 residues. Trimming cost V 6 bases and J 1 base; bases outside gene matches: 7. Germline values: CDR1 SQVTM, CDR2 ANQGSEA. The CDR3 DNA reads TGCAGCGTGGCCTTTGCGGGAGGGTCCTACGAGCAGTACTTC. It codes for CSVAFAGGSYEQYF.

The chain combines TRBV5-1 with TRBJ2-6; TRBD2 might be the D (7 bases). V dropped 0 bases and J dropped 4 bases, with 20 bases sitting between them. The CDR3 sequence is 19 residues long. Per the germline V gene, CDR1 is SGHRS and CDR2 is YFSETQ. The CDR3 loop reads CASSLAPSGAGAGANVLTF. The CDR3 nucleotides are TGCGCCAGCAGCTTGGCCCCTAGTGGGGCGGGGGCCGGGGCCAACGTCCTGACTTTC.

This rearrangement joins TRBV13 to TRBJ2-3; 10 bases are a match to TRBD2. The CDR3 has 17 amino acids. Germline V gene lookup returns CDR1 PRHDT and CDR2 FYEKMQ (reference sequence). V shed 2 bases and J 2 bases; nucleotides not matched to a gene: 7. The CDR3 loop is CASSLLLAGAPTDTQYF. CDR3 in DNA: TGTGCCAGCAGCTTATTGCTAGCGGGAGCCCCCACAGATACGCAGTATTTT.

J is TRBJ2-2 and V is TRBV7-2; D is unclear. The V end lost 2 bases, the J end lost 2 bases, and 9 bases lay between the germline ends. The CDR3 loop spans 15 amino acids. Germline V CDR1 and CDR2: SGHTA, FQGNSA. The CDR3 nucleotides are TGTGCCAGCAGCTTACTACCCCTCAACACCGGGGAGCTGTTTTTT. This encodes CASSLLPLNTGELFF.

The chain is built from TRBV24-1 and TRBJ2-3; the match to TRBD1 covers 7 bases. The germline V gene encodes CDR1 KGHDR and CDR2 SFDVKD. There are 12 residues in the CDR3. The V segment lost 9 bases and the J segment 14 bases; nucleotides outside the gene matches: 13. CDR3 protein: CATVHTWTGGYF. The CDR3 DNA reads TGTGCCACCGTTCATACCTGGACAGGCGGGTATTTT.

The CDR3 DNA is TGTGCCTGGAGTGTACGGGGGGCCATGAACACTGAAGCTTTCTTT. Translating it yields CAWSVRGAMNTEAFF. V gene TRBV30 combines with J gene TRBJ1-1; D possibly corresponds to TRBD1 (6 bases). Germline loops: CDR1 GTSNPN, CDR2 SVGIG (reference sequence). There are 15 residues in the CDR3. Trimming took off 0 bases at V and 0 bases at J, with 11 bases between the two ends. The whole variable domain, remainder taken from reference TRBV30 and TRBJ1-1, is SQTIHQWPATLVQPVGSPLSLECTVEGTSNPNLYWYRQAAGRGLQLLFYSVGIGQISSEVPQNLSASRPQDRQFILSSKKLLLSDSGFYLCAWSVRGAMNTEAFFGQGTRLTVV.

The chain is built from TRBV3-1 (or the pseudogene TRBV3-2) and TRBJ1-4; D perhaps matches TRBD1 (6 bases). This CDR3 comprises 15 residues. The germline gives CDR1 LGHDT, CDR2 YNNKEL (reference sequence). V was cut by 4 bases and J by 7 bases, with 16 bases left in between. The CDR3 sequence: CASSLLSRGGEKLFF. As DNA, the CDR3 is TGTGCCAGCAGCCTCTTGTCCAGGGGTGGTGAAAAACTGTTTTTT.

This chain joins TRBV9 and TRBJ1-3; D might be TRBD1 (6 bases). Germline V gives CDR1 SGDLS, CDR2 YYNGEE. V lost 1 base and J 4 bases, leaving 12 bases between the germline ends. This CDR3 has 15 residues. The CDR3 nucleotides read TGTGCCAGCAGCGTAACCACAGGGACGGGAAACACCATATATTTT. Protein sequence: CASSVTTGTGNTIYF.

The rearrangement uses TRBV9 and TRBJ2-3; a weak D match, TRBD2 (6 bases). Per germline, CDR1 SGDLS and CDR2 YYNGEE. V was trimmed by 3 bases and J by 3 bases, leaving 8 bases between them. The CDR3 length is 13 residues. Here the CDR3 DNA reads TGTGCCAGCAGCGGCGGGACTACAGATACGCAGTATTTT. Translating it yields CASSGGTTDTQYF.